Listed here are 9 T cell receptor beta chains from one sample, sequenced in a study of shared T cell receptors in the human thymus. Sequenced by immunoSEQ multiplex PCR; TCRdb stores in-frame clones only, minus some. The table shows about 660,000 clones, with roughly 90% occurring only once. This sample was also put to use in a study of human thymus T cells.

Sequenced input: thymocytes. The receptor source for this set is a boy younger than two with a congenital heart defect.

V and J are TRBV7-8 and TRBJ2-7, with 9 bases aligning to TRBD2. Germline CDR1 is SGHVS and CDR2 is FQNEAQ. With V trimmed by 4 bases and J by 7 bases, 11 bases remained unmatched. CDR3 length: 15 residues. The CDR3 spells CASSSLAGVPSEQYF. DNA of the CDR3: TGTGCCAGCAGCTCCTTAGCGGGAGTGCCTTCGGAGCAGTACTTC.

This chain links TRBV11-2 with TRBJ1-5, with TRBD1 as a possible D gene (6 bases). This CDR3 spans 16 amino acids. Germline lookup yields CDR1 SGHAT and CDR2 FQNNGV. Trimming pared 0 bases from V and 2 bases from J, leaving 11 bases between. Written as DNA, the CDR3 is TGTGCCAGCAGCTTAGATCGGTCAGGGGGCAATCAGCCCCAGCATTTT. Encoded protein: CASSLDRSGGNQPQHF.

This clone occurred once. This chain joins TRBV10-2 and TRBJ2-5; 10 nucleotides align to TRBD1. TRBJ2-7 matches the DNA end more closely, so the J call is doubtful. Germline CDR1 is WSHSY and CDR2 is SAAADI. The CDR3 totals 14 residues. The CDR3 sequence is CASSPGQGNHEQYF. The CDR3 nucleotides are TGCGCCAGCAGCCCGGGACAGGGGAACCACGAGCAGTACTTC.

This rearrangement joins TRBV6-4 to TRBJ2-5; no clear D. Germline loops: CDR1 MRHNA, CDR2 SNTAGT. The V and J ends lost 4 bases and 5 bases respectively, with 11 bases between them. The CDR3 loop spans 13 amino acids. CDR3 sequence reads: CASSVDTAETQYF. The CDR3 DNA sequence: TGTGCCAGCAGTGTCGACACTGCGGAGACCCAGTACTTC.

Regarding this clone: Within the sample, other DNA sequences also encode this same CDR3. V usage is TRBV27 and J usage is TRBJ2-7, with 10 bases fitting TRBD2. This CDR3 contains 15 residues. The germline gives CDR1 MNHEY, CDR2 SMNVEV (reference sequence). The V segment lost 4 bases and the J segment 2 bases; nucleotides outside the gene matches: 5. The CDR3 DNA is TGTGCCAGCAGTTCTCGGACTAGCGGAACCTACGAGCAGTACTTC. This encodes CASSSRTSGTYEQYF.

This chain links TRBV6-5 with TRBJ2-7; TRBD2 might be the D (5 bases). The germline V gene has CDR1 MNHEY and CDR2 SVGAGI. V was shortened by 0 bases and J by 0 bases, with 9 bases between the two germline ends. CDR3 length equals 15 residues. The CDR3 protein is CASSYSKGGSYEQYF. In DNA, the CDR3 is TGTGCCAGCAGTTACTCGAAAGGAGGCTCCTACGAGCAGTACTTC.

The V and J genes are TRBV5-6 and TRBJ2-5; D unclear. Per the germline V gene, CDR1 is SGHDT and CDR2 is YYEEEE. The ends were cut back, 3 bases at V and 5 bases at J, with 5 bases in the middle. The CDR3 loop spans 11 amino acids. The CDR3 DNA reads TGTGCCAGCAGCTCCGGGGAGACCCAGTACTTC. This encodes CASSSGETQYF.

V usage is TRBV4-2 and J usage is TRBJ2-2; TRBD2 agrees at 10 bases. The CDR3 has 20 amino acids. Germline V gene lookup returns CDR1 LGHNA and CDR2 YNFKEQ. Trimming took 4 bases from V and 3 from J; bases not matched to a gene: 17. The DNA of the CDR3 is TGTGCCAGCAGCCCGAGGACTAGCGGAGTGACCCCGCTTGACACCGGGGAGCTGTTTTTT. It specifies CASSPRTSGVTPLDTGELFF.

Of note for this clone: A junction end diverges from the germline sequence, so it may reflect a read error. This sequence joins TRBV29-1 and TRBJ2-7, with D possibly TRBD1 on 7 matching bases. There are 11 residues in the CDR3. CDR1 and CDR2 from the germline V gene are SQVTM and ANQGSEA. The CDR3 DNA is TGCAGCGTTGAAGAGGGGGGACAGAGTGGATTC. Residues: CSVEEGGQSGF.